The next 15 T cell receptor beta chains were all read from a single sample in a study of molecular identifiers for immune sequencing clone quantification. One entry per CDR3 protein results from TCRdb running MiXCR on the PCR reads. The sample has about 100,000 distinct CDR3 sequences, 35% to 40% seen once; the top ten hold around 4%. Specimen: naive CD8+ T cells from blood, with Jurkat cell RNA spiked in. Subset given: FACS-sorted CD8+CD4-CCR7+CD45RA+ naive T cells. These receptors came from a human donor in good health. Some libraries in this study had Jurkat cell RNA spiked in.

Note on this clonotype: The junction differs from germline at one of its ends, possibly a read error. The V call is TRBV7-6, the J call TRBJ2-3; D is uncertain. The CDR3 is 14 amino acids. Germline values: CDR1 SGHVS, CDR2 FNYEAQ. This chain's CDR3 is CATSKTLSTDTQYF. CDR3 nucleotides: TGTGCCACCAGCAAGACACTTAGCACAGATACGCAGTATTTT. Combining the CDR3 with reference TRBV7-6 and TRBJ2-3 gives the whole variable domain GAGVSQSPRYKVTKRGQDVALRCDPISGHVSLYWYRQALGQGPEFLTYFNYEAQQDKSGLPNDRFSAERPEGSISTLTIQRTEQRDSAMYRCATSKTLSTDTQYFGPGTRLTVL.

This clonotype was observed many times. V is TRBV28 and J is TRBJ2-7; TRBD2 is a possible D gene (5 bases). Looked up from germline, CDR1 is MDHEN and CDR2 is SYDVKM. There are 13 residues in the CDR3. Trimming stripped 5 bases from V and 1 base from J, with 9 bases between. CDR3 sequence reads: CASSTRGSYEQYF. In nucleotides, the CDR3 is TGTGCCAGCAGTACCCGGGGTTCCTACGAGCAGTACTTC.

This clonotype was picked up many times. The CDR3, as DNA: TGTGCCAGCAGCTCGTCAATAAACACTGAAGCTTTCTTT. Protein product: CASSSSINTEAFF. The chain joins TRBV7-9 to TRBJ1-1, with D unclear. The CDR3 runs 13 residues. Trimming shortened V by 4 bases and J by 2 bases, and 8 bases separated the two germline ends. CDR1 and CDR2 from the germline V gene are SEHNR and FQNEAQ (reference sequence). The variable domain in full, completed from reference TRBV7-9 and TRBJ1-1, reads DTGVSQNPRHKITKRGQNVTFRCDPISEHNRLYWYRQTLGQGPEFLTYFQNEAQLEKSRLLSDRFSAERPKGSFSTLEIQRTEQGDSAMYLCASSSSINTEAFFGQGTRLTVV.

This clonotype has more than one count but fewer than ten. This rearrangement joins TRBV2 to TRBJ2-7; 8 positions agree with TRBD2. Losses at the gene ends were 4 bases for V and 2 bases for J; bases not matched to a gene: 7. The CDR3 is made up of 15 amino acids. Germline CDR1 SNHLY, CDR2 FYNNEI. The DNA of the CDR3 is TGTGCCAGCAGTGGTTGGCGGGAGGATACCTACGAGCAGTACTTC. Protein: CASSGWREDTYEQYF.

This clonotype was detected many times. The chain links TRBV4-2 to TRBJ2-1; weak D call: TRBD1 (5 bases). CDR1 is LGHNA and CDR2 is YNFKEQ in the germline V gene. V dropped 1 base and J dropped 4 bases, with 11 bases sitting between them. This CDR3 has 15 amino acids. In DNA, the CDR3 is TGTGCCAGCAGCCAAGCAGGGCCCTTATACAATGAGCAGTTCTTC. It specifies CASSQAGPLYNEQFF.

This clonotype was seen repeatedly, ten times or more. The chain combines TRBV20-1 with TRBJ1-5; D not certain. The CDR3 sequence is 14 residues long. The V end was cut by 5 bases, the J end by 6 bases, with 17 bases between. Germline-derived CDR1 and CDR2 are DFQATT and SNEGSKA (reference sequence). CDR3 nucleotide sequence: TGCAGTGCTCTTCGGTCCCCAGAGGCTCAGCCCCAGCATTTT. Translating it yields CSALRSPEAQPQHF.

There are a few counts of this clonotype. The chain uses TRBV20-1 and TRBJ2-1; TRBD1 is a possible D gene (5 bases). Looked up from germline, CDR1 is DFQATT and CDR2 is SNEGSKA (reference sequence). Trimming removed 0 bases from V and 10 bases from J, with 13 bases in between. The length of the CDR3 is 13 residues. CDR3 DNA: TGCAGTGCTAGAGACCTAAGGGGTATCGAGCAGTTCTTC. This gives the protein CSARDLRGIEQFF.

This clonotype showed up just a few times. The chain has TRBV28 and TRBJ2-7; D perhaps matches TRBD1 (6 bases). Germline V gene sequence: CDR1 MDHEN, CDR2 SYDVKM. CDR3 size: 14 residues. Trimming removed 3 bases from V and 3 bases from J, with 12 bases in between. The CDR3 sequence is CASSLYRANYEQYF. CDR3 DNA: TGTGCCAGCAGTTTGTACAGGGCCAACTACGAGCAGTACTTC.

In its sample, this clonotype was seen a few times. This chain uses TRBV7-8 with TRBJ2-1; D not certain. The V gene lost 8 bases and the J gene lost 0 bases, with 20 bases spanning the gap. This CDR3 has 17 amino acids. Per the germline V gene, CDR1 is SGHVS and CDR2 is FQNEAQ. The CDR3, as DNA: TGTGCCAGCCCTCCCAGTGGGGAAGTAAGCTCCTACAATGAGCAGTTCTTC. This gives the protein CASPPSGEVSSYNEQFF. Together with reference TRBV7-8 and TRBJ2-1, the CDR3 gives the full variable domain: GAGVSQSPRYKVAKRGQDVALRCDPISGHVSLFWYQQALGQGPEFLTYFQNEAQLDKSGLPSDRFFAERPEGSVSTLKIQRTQQEDSAVYLCASPPSGEVSSYNEQFFGPGTRLTVL.

This clonotype was observed a handful of times. Relative to the germline gene, one junction end is altered; a read error may explain this. V and J are TRBV28 and TRBJ2-7, with 12 nucleotides matching TRBD1. The CDR3 spans 17 residues. Germline V gene sequence: CDR1 MDHEN, CDR2 SYDVKM. The CDR3 DNA reads as TGTGCCTGCAGTTTGCTTCCGGGGACAGGGGGCTGGGACGAGCAGTACTTC. Its protein product is CACSLLPGTGGWDEQYF.

A word on this clonotype: At one end, the junction sequence differs from germline, possibly due to a read error. The chain couples TRBV19 to TRBJ2-2, with 9 positions matching TRBD2. Germline CDR1 reads LNHDA; CDR2 reads SQIVND (reference sequence). CDR3 size: 16 residues. The DNA for the CDR3 is TGTGCCAGTAGGGATCAGCGGGAGGTTTACCCCGGGGAGCTGTATTTT. Amino acid sequence: CASRDQREVYPGELYF.

V and J are TRBV7-2 and TRBJ2-7; 13 bases agree with TRBD2. The CDR3 covers 14 residues. V was pared by 3 bases and J by 4 bases, with 0 bases of the junction left unmatched. Germline CDR1 reads SGHTA; CDR2 reads FQGNSA. The CDR3 nucleotides read TGTGCCAGCAGCTTGACTAGCGGGGGGTACGAGCAGTACTTC. As protein: CASSLTSGGYEQYF. The full variable domain, in which reference TRBV7-2 and TRBJ2-7 provide the parts outside the CDR3, is GAGVSQSPSNKVTEKGKDVELRCDPISGHTALYWYRQSLGQGLEFLIYFQGNSAPDKSGLPSDRFSAERTGGSVSTLTIQRTQQEDSAVYLCASSLTSGGYEQYFGPGTRLTVT.

Of note for this clonotype: The junction departs from the called germline gene at one end, perhaps through a read error. This chain connects TRBV12-3 or TRBV12-4 to TRBJ2-2; TRBD1 agrees at 9 bases. The CDR3 loop spans 14 amino acids. The CDR3 region is CASSPGTGSGELYF. The CDR3 bases are TGTGCCAGCAGCCCCGGGACAGGGTCCGGGGAGCTGTATTTT.

This clonotype was counted ten times or more. The chain employs TRBV18 and TRBJ1-5, with a possible D match to TRBD1 (5 bases). The CDR3 has 15 amino acids. The V gene lost 1 base and the J gene lost 0 bases, with 7 bases spanning the gap. Germline CDR1 reads KGHSH; CDR2 reads LQKENI. The CDR3 coding sequence is TGTGCCAGCTCACCACGGGGGTATAGCAATCAGCCCCAGCATTTT. This codes for CASSPRGYSNQPQHF.

With regard to this clonotype: The missing conserved phenylalanine or tryptophan at the end of this CDR3 makes a read error likely. The chain carries TRBV20-1 and TRBJ2-7, with no clear D. Trimming took off 0 bases at V and 0 bases at J, with 6 bases between the two ends. The CDR3 length is 13 residues. The germline CDR1 and CDR2 sequences are DFQATT and SNEGSKA (reference sequence). CDR3 in DNA: TGCAGTGCTAGAGAACAATACTCCTACGAGCAGTACTCC. It codes for CSAREQYSYEQYS.